The next 9 T cell receptor beta chains were all read from a single sample in a study of cytomegalovirus exposure and HLA in healthy donors. The PCR was carried out with 60 Vbeta primers and 13 Jbeta primers. The method was immunoSEQ multiplex PCR; TCRdb's version includes in-frame clones alone and lacks a portion of them. This sample yields around 150,000 clones, of which 55% to 80% are seen a single time; 2% to 3% belongs to the top ten. The sample was PBMCs. Receptors originate from a woman between 40 and 50 years old in good health and CMV-seronegative.

The chain is built from TRBV7-3 and TRBJ1-1; 7 bases are a match to TRBD1. The CDR3 has 13 amino acids. The germline CDR1 and CDR2 sequences are SGHTA and FQGTGA. V was pared by 6 bases and J by 3 bases, with 4 bases of the junction left unmatched. The CDR3, as DNA: TGTGCCAGCAGTAACGACAGGGACACTGAAGCTTTCTTT. It translates to CASSNDRDTEAFF. Combining the CDR3 with reference TRBV7-3 and TRBJ1-1 gives the whole variable domain GAGVSQTPSNKVTEKGKYVELRCDPISGHTALYWYRQSLGQGPEFLIYFQGTGAADDSGLPNDRFFAVRPEGSVSTLKIQRTERGDSAVYLCASSNDRDTEAFFGQGTRLTVV.

This clone has more than one count but fewer than ten. The chain carries TRBV27 and TRBJ2-6, with D perhaps matching TRBD1 (6 bases). V was clipped by 0 bases and J by 0 bases, with 15 bases between them. Looked up from germline, CDR1 is MNHEY and CDR2 is SMNVEV (reference sequence). The CDR3 has 19 residues. CDR3: CASSLSTGLRSSGANVLTF. For the CDR3, the DNA is TGTGCCAGCAGTTTATCTACAGGGTTGCGCTCCTCTGGGGCCAACGTCCTGACTTTC.

This clone was observed once. V usage is TRBV6-5 and J usage is TRBJ2-3; D might be TRBD1 (7 bases). Trimming took 2 bases from V and 4 from J, leaving 16 bases between them. Germline loops: CDR1 MNHEY, CDR2 SVGAGI. The CDR3 is 16 amino acids. The CDR3 region has the DNA TGTGCCAGCAGTTACGGAGGGACAGTGTCAGCAGATACGCAGTATTTT. Encoded protein: CASSYGGTVSADTQYF.

This chain links TRBV5-6 with TRBJ2-5, with 8 nucleotides matching TRBD2. The CDR3 extends over 16 amino acids. Germline loops: CDR1 SGHDT, CDR2 YYEEEE. V lost 2 bases, J lost 4 bases, and 10 bases stayed unmatched. The CDR3 DNA sequence: TGTGCCAGCAGCTTCCAGCGGGGGCCATGGGGAGAGACCCAGTACTTC. Translating gives CASSFQRGPWGETQYF.

The chain uses TRBV28 and TRBJ1-5; 10 bases fit TRBD1. V shed 1 base, J shed 6 bases, and the junction held 15 bases outside the gene matches. CDR1 is MDHEN and CDR2 is SYDVKM in the germline V gene. CDR3 size: 19 residues. The CDR3 spells CASSLYGWTGGFSGQPQHF. The CDR3 bases are TGTGCCAGCAGTTTATACGGTTGGACAGGGGGTTTTTCTGGTCAGCCCCAGCATTTT. Supplemented by reference TRBV28 and TRBJ1-5, the full variable domain reads DVKVTQSSRYLVKRTGEKVFLECVQDMDHENMFWYRQDPGLGLRLIYFSYDVKMKEKGDIPEGYSVSREKKERFSLILESASTNQTSMYLCASSLYGWTGGFSGQPQHFGDGTRLSIL.

This clone appeared a few times. DNA of the CDR3: TGTGCCAGCAGCAAATCCCCTCGACATTCTGGGGCTGTAGAGCAGTACTTC. Protein product: CASSKSPRHSGAVEQYF. The J gene is TRBJ2-7, the V gene TRBV21-1; TRBD1 reflects the table's D call only, with no check against the DNA. TRBV21-1 is tagged as a pseudogene. This CDR3 is 17 amino acids long.

The gene calls are TRBV29-1 and TRBJ1-1, with no clear D. The CDR3 runs to 11 residues. From germline, CDR1 is SQVTM and CDR2 ANQGSEA. Trimming cost V 7 bases and J 7 bases, with 13 bases left between them. The CDR3 spells CSAGSYIEAFF. Written as DNA, the CDR3 is TGCAGCGCCGGTAGCTATATTGAAGCTTTCTTT.

There are a few counts of this clone. J is TRBJ2-7 and V is TRBV30; the match to TRBD1 covers 9 bases. V lost 0 bases and J lost 5; bases outside the gene matches: 2. Germline V lookup: CDR1 GTSNPN, CDR2 SVGIG (reference sequence). CDR3 length: 13 residues. This CDR3 reads CAWSVRQGDEQYF. In DNA form, the CDR3 reads TGTGCCTGGAGTGTACGACAGGGGGACGAGCAGTACTTC. The variable domain in full, completed from reference TRBV30 and TRBJ2-7, reads SQTIHQWPATLVQPVGSPLSLECTVEGTSNPNLYWYRQAAGRGLQLLFYSVGIGQISSEVPQNLSASRPQDRQFILSSKKLLLSDSGFYLCAWSVRQGDEQYFGPGTRLTVT.

The chain joins TRBV7-9 to TRBJ1-1; D perhaps matches TRBD1 (5 bases). Trimming took 0 bases from V and 11 from J, leaving 13 bases between them. The V gene's germline CDR1 is SEHNR and CDR2 FQNEAQ (reference sequence). This CDR3 spans 13 amino acids. The CDR3 DNA reads as TGTGCCAGCAGCTTAGCGCGGGGGAACGGTGCTTTCTTT. Protein: CASSLARGNGAFF.